This is a list of T cell receptor beta chains from one sample in a study of blood T cell repertoires in COVID-19. Generated by immunoSEQ multiplex PCR, the TCRdb table keeps only in-frame clones and is missing some. The sample holds over 150,000 clones, approximately 82% seen once. Sequenced: peripheral blood. The source of these receptors is a woman between 65 and 79 years old who had recovered from COVID-19. The CDR3 runs from the conserved cysteine through the conserved F or W. Fields, in order: V gene, J gene, clone size, D gene, CDR3 DNA, CDR3 protein. A D gene is named only where the DNA matches it firmly. Not all rows give a size; the values are once, few, many and, for expanded clones, a class.

v_gene: TRBV2; j_gene: TRBJ1-4; abundance: NA; d_gene: NA; CDR3nt: TGTGCCAGCACCGGAGGACAGCCTAATGAAAAACTGTTTTTT; CDR3aa: CASTGGQPNEKLFF
v_gene: TRBV7-6; j_gene: TRBJ2-2; abundance: NA; d_gene: NA; CDR3nt: TGTGCCAGCAGCTTAGGCAGCGGGCCCCCCGGGACCGGGGAGCTGTTTTTT; CDR3aa: CASSLGSGPPGTGELFF
v_gene: TRBV6-2/TRBV6-3; j_gene: TRBJ2-7; abundance: NA; d_gene: NA; CDR3nt: TGTGCCAGCAGTTACCCTAGGGACACCTACGAGCAGTACTTC; CDR3aa: CASSYPRDTYEQYF
v_gene: TRBV7-2; j_gene: TRBJ1-1; abundance: NA; d_gene: NA; CDR3nt: TGTGCCAGCAGCCCCGGGGGTAACGGTGAAGCTTTCTTT; CDR3aa: CASSPGGNGEAFF
v_gene: TRBV5-1; j_gene: TRBJ2-3; abundance: NA; d_gene: TRBD2; CDR3nt: TGCGCCAGCAGCTTGGGTGGGACTAGCATCGCGGATACGCAGTATTTT; CDR3aa: CASSLGGTSIADTQYF
v_gene: TRBV28; j_gene: TRBJ2-2; abundance: NA; d_gene: TRBD1; CDR3nt: TGTGCCAGCAGTGCCAGACAGGGTAACACCGGGGAGCTGTTTTTT; CDR3aa: CASSARQGNTGELFF
v_gene: TRBV7-2; j_gene: TRBJ2-5; abundance: NA; d_gene: NA; CDR3nt: TGTGCCAGCAGCTTTTGGGCTAGTGGGGGGGAGACCCAGTACTTC; CDR3aa: CASSFWASGGETQYF
v_gene: TRBV28; j_gene: TRBJ1-2; abundance: few; d_gene: TRBD1; CDR3nt: TGTGCCAGCACCCTGGGACAGGGGGCAAGCTATGGCTACACCTTC; CDR3aa: CASTLGQGASYGYTF
v_gene: TRBV7-9; j_gene: TRBJ2-6; abundance: NA; d_gene: TRBD1; CDR3nt: TGTGCCAGCAGCCTCCCAGGGGGCTTGGCCAACGTCCTGACTTTC; CDR3aa: CASSLPGGLANVLTF
v_gene: TRBV19; j_gene: TRBJ1-2; abundance: NA; d_gene: TRBD1; CDR3nt: TGTGCCAGTAGTGCGCCGGGACAGGGGATCTATGGCTACACCTTC; CDR3aa: CASSAPGQGIYGYTF
v_gene: TRBV6-4; j_gene: TRBJ2-3; abundance: NA; d_gene: TRBD1; CDR3nt: TGTGCCAGCAGTACAGGGGGGAGTGCAGATACGCAGTATTTT; CDR3aa: CASSTGGSADTQYF
v_gene: TRBV4-1; j_gene: TRBJ2-7; abundance: NA; d_gene: TRBD2; CDR3nt: TGCGCCAGCAGTCACGGGCCTAGCGGGAGGAACGAGCAGTACTTC; CDR3aa: CASSHGPSGRNEQYF
v_gene: TRBV24-1; j_gene: TRBJ2-3; abundance: NA; d_gene: NA; CDR3nt: TGTGCCACCAGTGACCCAAGCAGGGCAGATACGCAGTATTTT; CDR3aa: CATSDPSRADTQYF
v_gene: TRBV3-1/TRBV3-2; j_gene: TRBJ1-1; abundance: NA; d_gene: TRBD1; CDR3nt: TGTGCCAGCAGCCCAAGGGGGACAGACGCGAACACTGAAGCTTTCTTT; CDR3aa: CASSPRGTDANTEAFF
v_gene: TRBV12-3/TRBV12-4; j_gene: TRBJ1-3; abundance: NA; d_gene: NA; CDR3nt: TGTGCCAGCACCCCCCGGGGGGGGAGCACCATATATTTT; CDR3aa: CASTPRGGSTIYF
v_gene: TRBV7-3; j_gene: TRBJ2-4; abundance: NA; d_gene: NA; CDR3nt: TGTGCCAGCAGCTTATCGGGCTACGGGGACATTCAGTACTTC; CDR3aa: CASSLSGYGDIQYF
v_gene: TRBV19; j_gene: TRBJ1-2; abundance: NA; d_gene: NA; CDR3nt: TGTGCCAGTCGGACTTTGGCACCGGGTCACTATGGCTACACCTTC; CDR3aa: CASRTLAPGHYGYTF
v_gene: TRBV18; j_gene: TRBJ1-2; abundance: NA; d_gene: NA; CDR3nt: TGTGCCAGCTCACCCTCGACAGGTAGCTATGGCTACACCTTC; CDR3aa: CASSPSTGSYGYTF
v_gene: TRBV29-1; j_gene: TRBJ2-5; abundance: NA; d_gene: NA; CDR3nt: TGCAGCGTTAAGACCGGGGACCAAGAGACCCAGTACTTC; CDR3aa: CSVKTGDQETQYF
v_gene: TRBV30; j_gene: TRBJ2-4; abundance: NA; d_gene: NA; CDR3nt: TGTGCCTGGAGTGTGGGCGGGGTTGGAAACATTCAGTACTTC; CDR3aa: CAWSVGGVGNIQYF
v_gene: TRBV6-5; j_gene: TRBJ1-2; abundance: NA; d_gene: NA; CDR3nt: TGTGCCAGCAGTTACTGGGGCGGGACTAACTATGGCTACACCTTC; CDR3aa: CASSYWGGTNYGYTF
v_gene: TRBV2; j_gene: TRBJ1-5; abundance: NA; d_gene: TRBD1; CDR3nt: TGTGCCAGCAGTGGACAGGGTAGGGGGAATCAGCCCCAGCATTTT; CDR3aa: CASSGQGRGNQPQHF
v_gene: TRBV5-1; j_gene: TRBJ1-3; abundance: NA; d_gene: NA; CDR3nt: TGCGCCAGCAGCTCGGGGGACGGAAACACCATATATTTT; CDR3aa: CASSSGDGNTIYF
v_gene: TRBV11-2; j_gene: TRBJ2-2; abundance: NA; d_gene: TRBD1; CDR3nt: TGTGCCAGCAGCTTAGTCCTTACCCCAGGGGGCGAAGTAGGCGGGGAGCTGTTTTTT; CDR3aa: CASSLVLTPGGEVGGELFF
v_gene: TRBV20-1; j_gene: TRBJ2-1; abundance: NA; d_gene: TRBD2; CDR3nt: TGCAGTGCCACCGGGACTAGTCAGTTCTTC; CDR3aa: CSATGTSQFF
v_gene: TRBV9; j_gene: TRBJ1-6; abundance: NA; d_gene: TRBD1; CDR3nt: TGTGCCAGCAGCGGGGGACTTACCGGGACAGGGCCCCGGAATTCACCCCTCCACTTT; CDR3aa: CASSGGLTGTGPRNSPLHF
v_gene: TRBV5-6; j_gene: TRBJ2-1; abundance: NA; d_gene: TRBD1; CDR3nt: TGTGCCAGCAGCCCGACAGGGTTTGGAGATGAGCAGTTCTTC; CDR3aa: CASSPTGFGDEQFF
v_gene: TRBV9; j_gene: TRBJ1-5; abundance: once; d_gene: NA; CDR3nt: TGTGCCAGCAGCGGACAGGCCTACGATCAGCCCCAGCATTTT; CDR3aa: CASSGQAYDQPQHF
v_gene: TRBV27; j_gene: TRBJ2-7; abundance: NA; d_gene: NA; CDR3nt: TGTGCCAGCAGTCGACAGGCCCCCCTCGAGCAGTACTTC; CDR3aa: CASSRQAPLEQYF
v_gene: TRBV19; j_gene: TRBJ1-2; abundance: NA; d_gene: NA; CDR3nt: TGTGCCAGTAGTATAGGGGGAGAGGATGGCTACACCTTC; CDR3aa: CASSIGGEDGYTF
v_gene: TRBV6-2/TRBV6-3; j_gene: TRBJ2-3; abundance: NA; d_gene: TRBD2; CDR3nt: TGTGCCAGCAGTTACCCCCGGGGGCTAGCGGGGGTAACAGATACGCAGTATTTT; CDR3aa: CASSYPRGLAGVTDTQYF
v_gene: TRBV7-2; j_gene: TRBJ2-4; abundance: few; d_gene: TRBD1; CDR3nt: TGTGCCAGCAGCTTAGGGACAGGGGATATTCAGTACTTC; CDR3aa: CASSLGTGDIQYF
v_gene: TRBV5-1; j_gene: TRBJ2-5; abundance: NA; d_gene: TRBD1; CDR3nt: TGCGCCAGCAGCCCAAGGACAGGTTTTGAGACCCAGTACTTC; CDR3aa: CASSPRTGFETQYF
v_gene: TRBV5-1; j_gene: TRBJ1-1; abundance: NA; d_gene: NA; CDR3nt: TGCGCCAGCAGTCCGGTAGGGAGGAAAGCTTTCTTT; CDR3aa: CASSPVGRKAFF
v_gene: TRBV18; j_gene: TRBJ2-7; abundance: few; d_gene: NA; CDR3nt: TGTGCCAGCTCACCACCCGGGAACTACGAGCAGTACTTC; CDR3aa: CASSPPGNYEQYF
v_gene: TRBV7-2; j_gene: TRBJ2-5; abundance: NA; d_gene: NA; CDR3nt: TGTGCCAGCAGCTTAATGGGGGCGGGCGGTGAGACCCAGTACTTC; CDR3aa: CASSLMGAGGETQYF
v_gene: TRBV19; j_gene: TRBJ2-1; abundance: NA; d_gene: TRBD2; CDR3nt: TGTGCCAGTAGCCGCGGGGGCGGGAGGTTATACAATGAGCAGTTCTTC; CDR3aa: CASSRGGGRLYNEQFF
v_gene: TRBV7-2; j_gene: TRBJ1-5; abundance: NA; d_gene: NA; CDR3nt: TGTGCCAGCAGCTACGGGACCAGGGAGGGCCAGCCCCAGCATTTT; CDR3aa: CASSYGTREGQPQHF
v_gene: TRBV19; j_gene: TRBJ2-7; abundance: once; d_gene: TRBD1; CDR3nt: TGTGCCAAACGCCGCCGGGACAGGGATATAGGCGAGCAGTACTTC; CDR3aa: CAKRRRDRDIGEQYF
v_gene: TRBV28; j_gene: TRBJ2-5; abundance: NA; d_gene: NA; CDR3nt: TGTGCCACCCACCGACTAGGGGCTTGGTGGGAGACCCAGTACTTC; CDR3aa: CATHRLGAWWETQYF
v_gene: TRBV11-2; j_gene: TRBJ2-2; abundance: NA; d_gene: TRBD1; CDR3nt: TGTGCCAGCAGCAAAAGACAGGGTCGGGCCGGGGAGCTGTTTTTT; CDR3aa: CASSKRQGRAGELFF
v_gene: TRBV30; j_gene: TRBJ1-2; abundance: NA; d_gene: TRBD1; CDR3nt: TGTGCCTGGAGTCAACTAAGACAGGGGGACGGCTACACCTTC; CDR3aa: CAWSQLRQGDGYTF
v_gene: TRBV30; j_gene: TRBJ1-3; abundance: few; d_gene: NA; CDR3nt: TGTGCCTGGAGTGTTTTTGTGGCAAACACCATATATTTT; CDR3aa: CAWSVFVANTIYF
v_gene: TRBV5-1; j_gene: TRBJ2-2; abundance: NA; d_gene: TRBD1; CDR3nt: TGCGCCAGCAGCCCACCGGACAGGGGGGGCGGGGAGCTGTTTTTT; CDR3aa: CASSPPDRGGGELFF
v_gene: TRBV6-5; j_gene: TRBJ1-5; abundance: NA; d_gene: NA; CDR3nt: TGTGCCAGCAGTTACTCGCAGTATAGCAATCAGCCCCAGCATTTT; CDR3aa: CASSYSQYSNQPQHF
v_gene: TRBV6-5; j_gene: TRBJ2-3; abundance: NA; d_gene: NA; CDR3nt: TGTGCCAGCAGGGGGACTTCCACAGATACGCAGTATTTT; CDR3aa: CASRGTSTDTQYF
v_gene: TRBV7-6; j_gene: TRBJ2-7; abundance: NA; d_gene: TRBD1; CDR3nt: TGTGCCAGCAGCTTAACCCCGGACAGGCCTAACTACGAGCAGTACTTC; CDR3aa: CASSLTPDRPNYEQYF
v_gene: TRBV7-3; j_gene: TRBJ2-7; abundance: NA; d_gene: TRBD1; CDR3nt: TGTGCCAGCAGCTTTGACAGGGGAGGAGAGCAGTACTTC; CDR3aa: CASSFDRGGEQYF
v_gene: TRBV20-1; j_gene: TRBJ1-5; abundance: once; d_gene: NA; CDR3nt: TGCAGTGCTAGTGTTGGGCCCATTAATCAGCCCCAGCATTTT; CDR3aa: CSASVGPINQPQHF
v_gene: TRBV29-1; j_gene: TRBJ1-3; abundance: NA; d_gene: NA; CDR3nt: TGCAGCGTTGAAGATTCGAGGGGGTTTAGGAACACCATATATTTT; CDR3aa: CSVEDSRGFRNTIYF
v_gene: TRBV7-7; j_gene: TRBJ2-3; abundance: NA; d_gene: NA; CDR3nt: TGTGCTAGCAGCTCGACTCAAGCCGCGGATACGCAGTATTTT; CDR3aa: CASSSTQAADTQYF
v_gene: TRBV7-9; j_gene: TRBJ2-3; abundance: NA; d_gene: NA; CDR3nt: TGTGCCAGCGAAGGGGTAGGGGCCCCAGATACGCAGTATTTT; CDR3aa: CASEGVGAPDTQYF
v_gene: TRBV5-1; j_gene: TRBJ1-5; abundance: NA; d_gene: TRBD1; CDR3nt: TGCGCCAGCAGCTTGGCCGGACAGGGGGGTCAGCCCCAGCATTTT; CDR3aa: CASSLAGQGGQPQHF
v_gene: TRBV28; j_gene: TRBJ2-7; abundance: NA; d_gene: TRBD2; CDR3nt: TGTGCCAGCAGTCCTGCCTTTTGGGGCGGGAGACCCTACGAGCAGTACTTC; CDR3aa: CASSPAFWGGRPYEQYF
v_gene: TRBV6-5; j_gene: TRBJ2-3; abundance: NA; d_gene: TRBD2; CDR3nt: TGTGCCACGGGGTCGGCTAGCGGGGTTGATACGCAGTATTTT; CDR3aa: CATGSASGVDTQYF
v_gene: TRBV6-5; j_gene: TRBJ1-5; abundance: NA; d_gene: NA; CDR3nt: TGTGCCAGCGACAGACAGGCCTCTCGAAATCAGCCCCAGCATTTT; CDR3aa: CASDRQASRNQPQHF
v_gene: TRBV2; j_gene: TRBJ2-3; abundance: NA; d_gene: NA; CDR3nt: TGTGCCAGCAGCTGGCGGAGAACCACAGATACGCAGTATTTT; CDR3aa: CASSWRRTTDTQYF